Listed here is a single T cell receptor beta chain. Its antigen is not known. The germline V gene has CDR1 SEHNR and CDR2 FQNEAQ (reference sequence). The CDR3 is made up of 12 amino acids. V lost 0 bases, J lost 5 bases, and 5 bases lay in between. This specimen belongs to a study of CD8 T cells in Susac syndrome. Reverse transcription of roughly 0.5 to 1 ug RNA was performed with random hexamers. The immunoSEQ assay covered 54 Vbeta and 13 Jbeta segments for CDR3. TCRdb reprocessed the immunoSEQ multiplex PCR reads via MiXCR and lists one record per CDR3 protein. The table includes roughly 140,000 distinct CDR3 sequences, roughly 95% detected once. The study's findings and limits: That the number of individuals in its TCR sequencing and HLA analysis was relatively small was acknowledged by the study.

TEMRA cells were FACS-enriched and CD8+ and CD4+ T cells negatively isolated. Sequencing used CD8+ T cells from PBMCs. The chain carries TRBV7-9 and TRBJ2-7; D is ambiguous. The TCR comes from a human donor with multiple sclerosis. The chain's CDR3 is CASSLAANEQYF. The CDR3 DNA reads as TGTGCCAGCAGCTTAGCGGCGAACGAGCAGTACTTC.